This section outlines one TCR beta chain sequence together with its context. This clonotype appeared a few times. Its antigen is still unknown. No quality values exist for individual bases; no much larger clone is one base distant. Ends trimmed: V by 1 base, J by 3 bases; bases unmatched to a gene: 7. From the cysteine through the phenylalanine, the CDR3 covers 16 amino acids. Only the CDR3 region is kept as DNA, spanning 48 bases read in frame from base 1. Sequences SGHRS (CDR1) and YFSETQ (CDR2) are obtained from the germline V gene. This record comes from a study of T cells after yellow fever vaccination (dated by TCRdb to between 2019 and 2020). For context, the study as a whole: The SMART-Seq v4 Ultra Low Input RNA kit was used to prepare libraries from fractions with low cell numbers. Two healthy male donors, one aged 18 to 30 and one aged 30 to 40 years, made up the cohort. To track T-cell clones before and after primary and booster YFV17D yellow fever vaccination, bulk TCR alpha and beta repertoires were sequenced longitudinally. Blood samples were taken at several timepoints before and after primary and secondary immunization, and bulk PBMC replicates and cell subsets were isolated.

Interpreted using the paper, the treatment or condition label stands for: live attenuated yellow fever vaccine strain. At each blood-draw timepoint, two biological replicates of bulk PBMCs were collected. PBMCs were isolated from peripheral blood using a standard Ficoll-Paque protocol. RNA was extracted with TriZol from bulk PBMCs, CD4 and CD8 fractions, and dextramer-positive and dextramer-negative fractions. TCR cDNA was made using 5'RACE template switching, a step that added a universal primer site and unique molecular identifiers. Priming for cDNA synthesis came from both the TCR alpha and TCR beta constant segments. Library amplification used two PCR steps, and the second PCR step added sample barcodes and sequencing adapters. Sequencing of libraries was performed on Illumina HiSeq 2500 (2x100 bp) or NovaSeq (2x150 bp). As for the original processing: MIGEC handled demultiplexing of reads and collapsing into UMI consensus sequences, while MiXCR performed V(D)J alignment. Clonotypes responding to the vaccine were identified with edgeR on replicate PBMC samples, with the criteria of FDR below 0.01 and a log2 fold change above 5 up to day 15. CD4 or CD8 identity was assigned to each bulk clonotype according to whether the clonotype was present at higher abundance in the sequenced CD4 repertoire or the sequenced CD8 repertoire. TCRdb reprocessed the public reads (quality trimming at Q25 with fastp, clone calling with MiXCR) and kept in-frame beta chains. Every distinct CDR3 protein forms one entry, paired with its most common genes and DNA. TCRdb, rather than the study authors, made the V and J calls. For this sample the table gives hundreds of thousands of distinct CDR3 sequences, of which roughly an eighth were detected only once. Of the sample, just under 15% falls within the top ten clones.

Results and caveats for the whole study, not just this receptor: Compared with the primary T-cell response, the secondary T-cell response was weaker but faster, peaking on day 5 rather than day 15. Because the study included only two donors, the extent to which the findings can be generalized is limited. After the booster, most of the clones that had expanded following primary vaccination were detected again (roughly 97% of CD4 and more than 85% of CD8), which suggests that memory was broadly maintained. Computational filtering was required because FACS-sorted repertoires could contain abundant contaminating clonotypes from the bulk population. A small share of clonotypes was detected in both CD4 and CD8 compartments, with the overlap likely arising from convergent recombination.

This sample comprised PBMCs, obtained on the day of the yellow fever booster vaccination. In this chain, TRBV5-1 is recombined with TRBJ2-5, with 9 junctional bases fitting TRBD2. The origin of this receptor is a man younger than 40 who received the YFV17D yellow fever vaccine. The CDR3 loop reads CASSLNLAGRKETQYF. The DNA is TGCGCCAGCAGCTTGAACCTAGCGGGAAGGAAAGAGACCCAGTACTTC.